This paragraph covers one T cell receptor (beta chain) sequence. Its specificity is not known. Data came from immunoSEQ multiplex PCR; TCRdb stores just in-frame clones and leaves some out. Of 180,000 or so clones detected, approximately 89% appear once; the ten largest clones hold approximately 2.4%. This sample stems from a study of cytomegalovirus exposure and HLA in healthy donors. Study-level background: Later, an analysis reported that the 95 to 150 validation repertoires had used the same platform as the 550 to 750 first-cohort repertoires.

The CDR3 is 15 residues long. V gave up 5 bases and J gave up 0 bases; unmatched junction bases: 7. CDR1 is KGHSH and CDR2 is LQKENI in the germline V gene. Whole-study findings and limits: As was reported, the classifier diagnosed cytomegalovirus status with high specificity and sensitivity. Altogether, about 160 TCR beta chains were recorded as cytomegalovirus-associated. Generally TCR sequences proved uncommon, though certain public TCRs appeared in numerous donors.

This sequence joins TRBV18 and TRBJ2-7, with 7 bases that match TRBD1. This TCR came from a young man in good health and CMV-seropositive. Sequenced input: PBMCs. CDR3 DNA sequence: TGTGCCAGCTCATCCACAGGGGCCCGCTCCTACGAGCAGTACTTC. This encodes CASSSTGARSYEQYF.